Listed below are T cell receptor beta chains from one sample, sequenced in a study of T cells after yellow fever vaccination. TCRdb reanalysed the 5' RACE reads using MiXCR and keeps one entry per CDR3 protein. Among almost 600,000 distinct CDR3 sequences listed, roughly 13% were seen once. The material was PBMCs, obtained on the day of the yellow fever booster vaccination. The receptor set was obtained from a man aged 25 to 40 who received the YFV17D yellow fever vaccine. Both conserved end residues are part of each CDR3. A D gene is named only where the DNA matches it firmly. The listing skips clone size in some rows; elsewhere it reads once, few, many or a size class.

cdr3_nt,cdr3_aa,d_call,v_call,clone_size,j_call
TGCGCCAGCAGCCAGTGGACTAGCGGGAGGAGTGAGCAGTTCTTC,CASSQWTSGRSEQFF,TRBD2,TRBV4-3,few,TRBJ2-1
TGCAGTCCACTAATCTTAGAGACCCAGTACTTC,CSPLILETQYF,NA,TRBV20-1,many,TRBJ2-5
TGCAGTGCTAGTGACGGGGTTGGAAACACCATATATTTT,CSASDGVGNTIYF,NA,TRBV20-1,many,TRBJ1-3
TGTGCCAGCAGCGCCCCGGGACAGGGCTATGGCTACACCTTC,CASSAPGQGYGYTF,TRBD1,TRBV7-2,NA,TRBJ1-2
TGTGCCAGCAGCTTCTCGACAGGACCAATTGGAGGAGAGCAGTACTTC,CASSFSTGPIGGEQYF,NA,TRBV7-2,few,TRBJ2-7
TGTGCCAGCACTCCCGGGACCCTCAACACTGAAGCTTTCTTT,CASTPGTLNTEAFF,NA,TRBV6-1,few,TRBJ1-1
TGTGCCATCAAGACAGGGGAAAATTCACCCCTCCACTTT,CAIKTGENSPLHF,TRBD1,TRBV10-3,few,TRBJ1-6
TGTGCCAGCAGCGTAGGAGTTAGCGGCAACTACGAGCAGTACTTC,CASSVGVSGNYEQYF,NA,TRBV9,NA,TRBJ2-7
TGTGCCATCAGTGGTGGGACAGGGGACGAGCAGTACTTC,CAISGGTGDEQYF,TRBD1,TRBV10-3,NA,TRBJ2-7
TGCAGCGTTGCACAGGGGGGCAATCAGCCCCAGCATTTT,CSVAQGGNQPQHF,TRBD1,TRBV29-1,NA,TRBJ1-5
TGCGCCAGCAGCCGAGAAGGTAGCGGGAGTATTGAGCAGTTCTTC,CASSREGSGSIEQFF,TRBD2,TRBV5-1,many,TRBJ2-1
TGTGCCTGGAGTAACAACATAAACATTCAGTACTTC,CAWSNNINIQYF,NA,TRBV30,few,TRBJ2-4
TGTGCCAGTAGTAGCCGGACAGAAAGCAATGAGCAGTTCTTC,CASSSRTESNEQFF,NA,TRBV19,NA,TRBJ2-1
TGCGCCAGCAGCTTGAGTGGACAGGGTCACACTGAAGCTTTCTTT,CASSLSGQGHTEAFF,TRBD1,TRBV5-1,NA,TRBJ1-1
TGTGCCAGCAAACCCATGAACACCGGGGAGCTGTTTTTT,CASKPMNTGELFF,NA,TRBV7-2,few,TRBJ2-2
TGCAGTGTAGGGGCTAACGAGCAGTACTTC,CSVGANEQYF,NA,TRBV20-1,NA,TRBJ2-7
TGTGCCAGCAGTTACCCGAGCGGGAAAGGTCACTACGAGCAGTACTTC,CASSYPSGKGHYEQYF,TRBD2,TRBV6-5,NA,TRBJ2-7
TGTGCCAGCAGCTTACTAGGGACAGGGGGGACAGATACGCAGTATTTT,CASSLLGTGGTDTQYF,TRBD1,TRBV7-9,few,TRBJ2-3
TGCGCCAGCAGCCAAGATCGCGGGAGGGCCCGGAATGAGCAGTTCTTC,CASSQDRGRARNEQFF,TRBD2,TRBV4-3,few,TRBJ2-1
TGTGCCAGCAGTTGGAGCGGGAGGGCCAATGAGCAGTTCTTC,CASSWSGRANEQFF,TRBD2,TRBV6-2/TRBV6-3,NA,TRBJ2-1
TGTGCCTGGAGTATTGACCTTAGCACAGATACGCAGTATTTT,CAWSIDLSTDTQYF,NA,TRBV30,NA,TRBJ2-3
TGCGCCAGCAGCCCACGTCTAGCGGGAGGGTTGACAGATACGCAGTATTTT,CASSPRLAGGLTDTQYF,TRBD2,TRBV5-1,many,TRBJ2-3
TGCAGCGTTGCCCTGGGCAGGGGGCTGGACACCATATATTTT,CSVALGRGLDTIYF,TRBD1,TRBV29-1,NA,TRBJ1-3
TGTGCCAGCAGTCAAACTAGCGGGAGGGCCTATGAGCAGTTCTTC,CASSQTSGRAYEQFF,TRBD2,TRBV3-1,many,TRBJ2-1